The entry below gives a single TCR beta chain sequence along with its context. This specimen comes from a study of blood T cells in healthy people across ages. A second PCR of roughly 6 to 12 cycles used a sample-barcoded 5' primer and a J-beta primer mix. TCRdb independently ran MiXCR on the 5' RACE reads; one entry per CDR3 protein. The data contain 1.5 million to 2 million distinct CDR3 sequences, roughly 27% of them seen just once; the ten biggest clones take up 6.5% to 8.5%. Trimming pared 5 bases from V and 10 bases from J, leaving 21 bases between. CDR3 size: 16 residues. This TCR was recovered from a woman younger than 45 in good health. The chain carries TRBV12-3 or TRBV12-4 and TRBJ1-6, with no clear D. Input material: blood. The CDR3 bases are TGTGCCAGCAGTCACCACAGTGCAGACCTCCGATCACCCCTCCACTTT. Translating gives CASSHHSADLRSPLHF.